Listed below are T cell receptor beta chains from one sample, sequenced in a study of T cell responses to AZD1222 COVID-19 vaccine. Measured with immunoSEQ multiplex PCR; TCRdb has only the in-frame clones, and not every one. The sample shows 95,000 to 130,000 clones, 85% to 95% of them seen only once. This material consisted of peripheral blood, taken on day 0 of AZD1222 vaccination. These receptor sequences come from an adult in good health. Both conserved end residues are part of each CDR3. D genes are given only for firm matches. The listing skips clone size in some rows; elsewhere it reads once, few, many or a size class.

j_gene,v_gene,abundance,d_gene,CDR3nt,CDR3aa
TRBJ1-5,TRBV16,-,-,TGTGCCAGCAGCCAAGGAAACAATCAGCCCCAGCATTTT,CASSQGNNQPQHF
TRBJ2-2,TRBV9,-,-,TGTGCCAGCAGCGTGGTTACGAGTGGCGGGGAGCTGTTTTTT,CASSVVTSGGELFF
TRBJ2-1,TRBV29-1,-,TRBD1,TGCAGCGCTGTGGATCCGGGACAGGGGACCTACAATGAGCAGTTCTTC,CSAVDPGQGTYNEQFF
TRBJ1-2,TRBV6-4,-,-,TGTGCCAGCACTATGGACCAAGAATCGGGAGGCTACACCTTC,CASTMDQESGGYTF
TRBJ2-1,TRBV6-5,-,TRBD2,TGTGCCAGCAGTTACGCCGGACTAGATTGGAATGAGCAGTTCTTC,CASSYAGLDWNEQFF
TRBJ1-2,TRBV11-2,-,-,TGTGCCAGCAGCCCAGCCCGGGGTTTGGACTATGGCTACACCTTC,CASSPARGLDYGYTF
TRBJ2-7,TRBV11-2,-,TRBD1,TGTGCCAGCAGCGCCGGACAGGTCTTTTACTTC,CASSAGQVFYF
TRBJ1-4,TRBV30,-,TRBD1,TGTGCCTGGGCGGGACAGCTTAATGAAAAACTGTTTTTT,CAWAGQLNEKLFF
TRBJ1-3,TRBV7-8,-,-,TGTGCCAGCAGCCAAAGGGGAGGAAACACCATATATTTT,CASSQRGGNTIYF
TRBJ2-1,TRBV9,-,TRBD2,TGTGCCAGCAGCGTAATTGGTAGCGGGAGCAATGAGCAGTTCTTC,CASSVIGSGSNEQFF
TRBJ2-2,TRBV2,-,TRBD1,TGTGCCAGCACACCCGTCCGACAGGGGGCCGGGGAGCTGTTTTTT,CASTPVRQGAGELFF
TRBJ2-5,TRBV27,-,-,TGTGCCAGCAGGGCCGCAGTTGGAGGCCAAGAGACCCAGTACTTC,CASRAAVGGQETQYF
TRBJ1-3,TRBV29-1,-,TRBD1,TGCAGCGTAGGGACAGCTACTGGAAACACCATATATTTT,CSVGTATGNTIYF
TRBJ2-2,TRBV21-1,-,-,TGTGCCAGCAGAACGGCCCAAGGGGGCACCGGGGAGCTGTTTTTT,CASRTAQGGTGELFF
TRBJ2-2,TRBV7-3,-,TRBD2,TGTGCCACAAGGACTAGCGGCACCGGGGAGCTGTTTTTT,CATRTSGTGELFF
TRBJ1-3,TRBV28,-,-,TGTGCCAGCAAGGGGTCTGGAAACACCATATATTTT,CASKGSGNTIYF
TRBJ2-6,TRBV15,-,TRBD1,TGTGCCACCAGCAGAGACAGGGGGCTCTTGGGAGGGGCCAACGTCCTGACTTTC,CATSRDRGLLGGANVLTF
TRBJ2-2,TRBV11-3,-,TRBD1,TGTGCCAGCACCCCCAGAGGAACCGGGACAGGGACCGGGGAGCTGTTTTTT,CASTPRGTGTGTGELFF
TRBJ2-7,TRBV27,-,-,TGTGCCAGCAGTTTAGGTCCTTCCTACGAGCAGTACTTC,CASSLGPSYEQYF
TRBJ1-1,TRBV5-1,-,-,TGCGCCAGCAGCTTGATCCTAACCGGGGACACTGAAGCTTTCTTT,CASSLILTGDTEAFF
TRBJ2-1,TRBV27,once,-,TGTGCCAGCAGTCTTAGCGGTTCCTACAATGAGCAGTTCTTC,CASSLSGSYNEQFF
TRBJ1-5,TRBV28,-,TRBD1,TGTGCCAGCAGTTCGGAAAGACAGGGTGATCAGCCCCAGCATTTT,CASSSERQGDQPQHF
TRBJ2-7,TRBV3-1/TRBV3-2,-,-,TGTGCCAGCAGCCAAGCGTCGTACGAGCAGTACTTC,CASSQASYEQYF
TRBJ1-1,TRBV6-6,-,TRBD1,TGTGCCAGCAGTCCTCGCGGGACAGGGGGTAGGAACACTGAAGCTTTCTTT,CASSPRGTGGRNTEAFF